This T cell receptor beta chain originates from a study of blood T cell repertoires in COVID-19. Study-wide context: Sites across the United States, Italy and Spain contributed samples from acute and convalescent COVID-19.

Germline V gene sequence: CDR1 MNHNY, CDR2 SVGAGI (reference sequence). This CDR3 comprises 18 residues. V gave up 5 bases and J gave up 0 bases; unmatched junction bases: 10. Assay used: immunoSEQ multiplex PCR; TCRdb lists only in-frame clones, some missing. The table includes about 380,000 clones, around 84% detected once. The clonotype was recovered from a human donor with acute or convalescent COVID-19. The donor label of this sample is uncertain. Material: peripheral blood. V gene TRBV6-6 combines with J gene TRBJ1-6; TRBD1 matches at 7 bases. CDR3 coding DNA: TGTGCCAGCAGTCCGCGACAGGGACCCCTCTCCTATAATTCACCCCTCCACTTT. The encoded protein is CASSPRQGPLSYNSPLHF.